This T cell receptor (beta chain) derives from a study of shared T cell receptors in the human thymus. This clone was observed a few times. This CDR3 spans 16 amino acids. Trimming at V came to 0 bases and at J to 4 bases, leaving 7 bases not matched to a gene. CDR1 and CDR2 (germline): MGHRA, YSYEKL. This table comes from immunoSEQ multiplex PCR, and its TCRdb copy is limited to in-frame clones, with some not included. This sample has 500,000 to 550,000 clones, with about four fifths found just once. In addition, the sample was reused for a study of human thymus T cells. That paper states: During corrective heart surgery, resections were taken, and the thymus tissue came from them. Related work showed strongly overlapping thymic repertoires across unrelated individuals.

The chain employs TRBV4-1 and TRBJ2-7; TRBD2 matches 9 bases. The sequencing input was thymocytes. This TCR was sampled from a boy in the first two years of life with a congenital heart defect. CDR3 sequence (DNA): TGCGCCAGCAGCCAAGACCTAGCGGGATTGGGGTACGAGCAGTACTTC. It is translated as CASSQDLAGLGYEQYF.